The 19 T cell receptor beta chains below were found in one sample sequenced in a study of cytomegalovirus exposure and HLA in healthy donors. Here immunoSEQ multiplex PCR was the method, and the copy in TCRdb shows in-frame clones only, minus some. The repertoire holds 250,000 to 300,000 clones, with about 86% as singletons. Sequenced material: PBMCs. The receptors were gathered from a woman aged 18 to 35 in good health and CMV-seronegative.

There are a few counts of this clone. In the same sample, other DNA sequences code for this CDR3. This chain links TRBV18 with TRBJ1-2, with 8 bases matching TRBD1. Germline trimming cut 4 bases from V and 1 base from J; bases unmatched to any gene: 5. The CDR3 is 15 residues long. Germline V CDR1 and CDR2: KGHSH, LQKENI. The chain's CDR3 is CASSLGQGDNYGYTF. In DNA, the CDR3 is TGTGCCAGCTCACTTGGACAGGGTGATAACTATGGCTACACCTTC.

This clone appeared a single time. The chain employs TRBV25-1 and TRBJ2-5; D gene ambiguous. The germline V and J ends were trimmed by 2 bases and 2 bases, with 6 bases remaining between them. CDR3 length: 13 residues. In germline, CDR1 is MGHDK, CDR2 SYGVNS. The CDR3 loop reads CASSEDFQETQYF. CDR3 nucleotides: TGTGCCAGCAGTGAAGACTTTCAAGAGACCCAGTACTTC. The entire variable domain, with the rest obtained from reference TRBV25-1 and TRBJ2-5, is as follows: EADIYQTPRYLVIGTGKKITLECSQTMGHDKMYWYQQDPGMELHLIHYSYGVNSTEKGDLSSESTVSRIRTEHFPLTLESARPSHTSQYLCASSEDFQETQYFGPGTRLLVL.

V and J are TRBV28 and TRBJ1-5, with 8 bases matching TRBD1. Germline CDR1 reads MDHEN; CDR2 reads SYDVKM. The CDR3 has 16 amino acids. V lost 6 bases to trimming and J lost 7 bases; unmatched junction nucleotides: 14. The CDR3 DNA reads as TGTGCCAGCAGGGAAAACACAGGGGGTTGGTTCCAGCCCCAGCATTTT. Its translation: CASRENTGGWFQPQHF.

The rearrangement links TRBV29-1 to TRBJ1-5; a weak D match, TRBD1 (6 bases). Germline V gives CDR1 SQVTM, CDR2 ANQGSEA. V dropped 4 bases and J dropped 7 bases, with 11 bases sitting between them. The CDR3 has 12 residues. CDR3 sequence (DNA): TGCAGCGTTGGCGGGGGCGGGCAGCCCCAGCATTTT. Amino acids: CSVGGGGQPQHF. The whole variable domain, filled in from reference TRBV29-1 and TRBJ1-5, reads SAVISQKPSRDICQRGTSLTIQCQVDSQVTMMFWYRQQPGQSLTLIATANQGSEATYESGFVIDKFPISRPNLTFSTLTVSNMSPEDSSIYLCSVGGGGQPQHFGDGTRLSIL.

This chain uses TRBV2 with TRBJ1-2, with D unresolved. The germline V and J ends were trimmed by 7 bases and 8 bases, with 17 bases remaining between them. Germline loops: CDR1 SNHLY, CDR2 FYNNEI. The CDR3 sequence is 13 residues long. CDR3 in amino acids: CASTALLRQGYTF. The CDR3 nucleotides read TGTGCCAGCACCGCACTCTTGAGGCAAGGCTACACCTTC.

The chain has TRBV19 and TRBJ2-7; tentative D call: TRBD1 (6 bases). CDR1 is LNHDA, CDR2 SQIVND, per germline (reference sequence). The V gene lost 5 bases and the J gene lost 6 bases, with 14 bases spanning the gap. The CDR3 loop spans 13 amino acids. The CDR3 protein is CASSHRDTSEQYF. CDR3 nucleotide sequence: TGTGCCAGTAGTCATCGGGACACCTCCGAGCAGTACTTC.

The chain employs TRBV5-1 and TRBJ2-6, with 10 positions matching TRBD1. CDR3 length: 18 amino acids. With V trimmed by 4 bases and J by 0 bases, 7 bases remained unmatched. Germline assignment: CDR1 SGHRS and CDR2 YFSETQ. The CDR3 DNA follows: TGCGCCAGCAGCCCCGGGACAGGGGACAGCTCTGGGGCCAACGTCCTGACTTTC. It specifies CASSPGTGDSSGANVLTF.

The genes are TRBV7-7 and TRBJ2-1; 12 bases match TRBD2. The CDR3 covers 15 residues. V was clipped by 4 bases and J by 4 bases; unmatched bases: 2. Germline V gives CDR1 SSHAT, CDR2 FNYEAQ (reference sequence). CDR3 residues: CASSSGTSGYNEQFF. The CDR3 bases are TGTGCCAGCAGCTCCGGGACTAGCGGGTACAATGAGCAGTTCTTC.

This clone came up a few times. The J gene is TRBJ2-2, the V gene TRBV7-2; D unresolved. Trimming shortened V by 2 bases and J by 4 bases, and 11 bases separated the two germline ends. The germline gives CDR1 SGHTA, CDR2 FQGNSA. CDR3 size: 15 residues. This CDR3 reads CASSLTGPITGELFF. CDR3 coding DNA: TGTGCCAGCAGCTTAACGGGTCCGATCACCGGGGAGCTGTTTTTT.

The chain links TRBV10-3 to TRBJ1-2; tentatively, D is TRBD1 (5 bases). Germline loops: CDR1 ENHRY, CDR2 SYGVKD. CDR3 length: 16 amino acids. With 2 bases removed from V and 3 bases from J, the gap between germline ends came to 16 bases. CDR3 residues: CAISETEGRGDYGYTF. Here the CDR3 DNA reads TGTGCCATCAGTGAGACCGAGGGACGGGGGGACTATGGCTACACCTTC.

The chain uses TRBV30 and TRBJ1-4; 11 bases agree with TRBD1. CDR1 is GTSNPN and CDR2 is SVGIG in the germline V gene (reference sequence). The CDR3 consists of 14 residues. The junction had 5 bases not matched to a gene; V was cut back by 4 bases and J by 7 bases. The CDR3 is CAWNPGQGAEKLFF. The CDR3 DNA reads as TGTGCCTGGAACCCCGGACAGGGGGCTGAAAAACTGTTTTTT.

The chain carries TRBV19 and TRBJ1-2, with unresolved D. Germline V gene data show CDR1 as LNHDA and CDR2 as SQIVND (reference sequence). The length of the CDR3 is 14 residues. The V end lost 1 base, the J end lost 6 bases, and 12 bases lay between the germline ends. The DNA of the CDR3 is TGTGCCAGTAGTATAGGCAGGCTAATGGATGGCTACACCTTC. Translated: CASSIGRLMDGYTF.

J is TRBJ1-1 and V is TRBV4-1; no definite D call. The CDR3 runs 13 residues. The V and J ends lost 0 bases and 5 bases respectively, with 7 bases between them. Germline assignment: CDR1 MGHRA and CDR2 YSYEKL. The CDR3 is CASSQESATEAFF. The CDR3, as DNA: TGCGCCAGCAGCCAAGAGAGCGCTACTGAAGCTTTCTTT.

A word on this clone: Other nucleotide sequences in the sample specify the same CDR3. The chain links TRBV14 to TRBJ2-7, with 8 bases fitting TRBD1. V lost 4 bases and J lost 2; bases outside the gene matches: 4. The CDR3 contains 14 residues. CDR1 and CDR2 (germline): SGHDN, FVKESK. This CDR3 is CASSPGQGPYEQYF. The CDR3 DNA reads TGTGCCAGCAGCCCCGGACAGGGCCCCTACGAGCAGTACTTC.

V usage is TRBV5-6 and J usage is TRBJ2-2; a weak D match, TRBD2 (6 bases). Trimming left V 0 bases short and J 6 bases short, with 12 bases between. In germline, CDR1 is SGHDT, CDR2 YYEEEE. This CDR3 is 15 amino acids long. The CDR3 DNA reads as TGTGCCAGCAGCTTGGCCAAGGAGGGCGCCGGGGAGCTGTTTTTT. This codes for CASSLAKEGAGELFF.

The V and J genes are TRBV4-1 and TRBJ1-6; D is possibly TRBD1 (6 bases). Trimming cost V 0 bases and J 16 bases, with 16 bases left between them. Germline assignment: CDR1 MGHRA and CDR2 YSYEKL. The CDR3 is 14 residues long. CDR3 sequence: CASSQESSTTGLHF. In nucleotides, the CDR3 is TGCGCCAGCAGCCAAGAAAGTTCAACGACAGGACTCCACTTT.

The chain's CDR3 is CSVEVGRGDTQYF. Written as DNA, the CDR3 is TGCAGCGTTGAAGTAGGGAGAGGAGATACGCAGTATTTT. The chain joins TRBV29-1 to TRBJ2-3; the D gene is possibly TRBD2 (5 bases). Germline lookup yields CDR1 SQVTM and CDR2 ANQGSEA. Trimming removed 1 base from V and 5 bases from J, with 10 bases in between. The CDR3 spans 13 residues.

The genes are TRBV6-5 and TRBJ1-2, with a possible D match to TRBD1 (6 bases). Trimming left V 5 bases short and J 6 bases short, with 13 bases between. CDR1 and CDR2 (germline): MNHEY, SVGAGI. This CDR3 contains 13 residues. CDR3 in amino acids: CASSATGYNGYTF. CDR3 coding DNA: TGTGCCAGCAGTGCTACAGGGTATAATGGCTACACCTTC.

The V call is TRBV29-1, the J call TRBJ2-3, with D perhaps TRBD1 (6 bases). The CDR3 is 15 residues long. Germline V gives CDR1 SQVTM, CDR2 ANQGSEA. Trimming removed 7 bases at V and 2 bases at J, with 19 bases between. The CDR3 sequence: CSAAGVREHTDTQYF. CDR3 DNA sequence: TGCAGCGCCGCAGGGGTGAGGGAACACACAGATACGCAGTATTTT.